The 3 T cell receptor beta chains in this list originate from one sample, sequenced in a study of blood T cell repertoires in COVID-19. Sequenced by immunoSEQ multiplex PCR; TCRdb stores in-frame clones only, minus some. The sample records around 9,700 clones, roughly 80% being singletons. The sample was peripheral blood. All receptors derive from a man aged 65-85 years with active COVID-19.

In this sample, this clone turned up a few times. V and J are TRBV3-1 (or the pseudogene TRBV3-2) and TRBJ1-5; D perhaps matches TRBD1 (5 bases). The CDR3 has 13 residues. V was cut by 0 bases and J by 11 bases, with 11 bases left in between. Germline V gene data show CDR1 as LGHDT and CDR2 as YNNKEL (reference sequence). CDR3 protein: CASSQDSGRAQHF. CDR3 DNA sequence: TGTGCCAGCAGCCAAGATAGTGGCAGGGCCCAGCATTTT.

This clone was seen only once. The CDR3 coding sequence is TGTGCCAGCAGCCCCTCGGGAGCGCGGGGGGGCCGAATCACTGAAGCTTTCTTT. It yields the protein CASSPSGARGGRITEAFF. The rearrangement joins TRBV7-2 to TRBJ1-1; D possibly corresponds to TRBD1 (6 bases). V gave up 5 bases and J gave up 4 bases, with 26 bases separating them. CDR3 length: 18 residues. CDR1 SGHTA and CDR2 FQGNSA come from the germline V gene.

The chain recombines TRBV18 with TRBJ2-1; a possible D gene is TRBD2 (6 bases). This CDR3 region has 17 residues. Germline lookup yields CDR1 KGHSH and CDR2 LQKENI. V shed 0 bases and J shed 5 bases, with 17 bases lying between them. CDR3 DNA: TGTGCCAGCTCACCACCGGGGACGGGGGTTTTGAACAATGAGCAGTTCTTC. It codes for CASSPPGTGVLNNEQFF.